Here is one T cell receptor (beta chain) with its context. Its specificity is unknown. This CDR3 has 15 residues. The germline V gene encodes CDR1 SGHRS and CDR2 YFSETQ. The V gene end was trimmed by 3 bases and the J gene end by 4 bases; junction bases not matched to a gene: 10. MiXCR, run by TCRdb on the 5' RACE reads, gives a single entry per CDR3 protein. The repertoire includes about 90,000 distinct CDR3 sequences, about 9% of them detected once, and more than 30% sits in the top ten. These data originate in a study of CD8 T cells in ankylosing spondylitis. Findings and limits, study-wide: For ankylosing spondylitis blood, a TCR beta motif of fewer than 10 highly homologous variants appeared characteristic.

The chain employs TRBV5-1 and TRBJ2-7; 7 bases align to TRBD1. Sequences were obtained from blood, either unsorted or a sorted T cell fraction (not recorded which). This TCR was sampled from a male donor with ankylosing spondylitis. CDR3 residues: CASSSSGTAEYEQYF. Written as DNA, the CDR3 is TGCGCCAGCAGCTCCTCCGGGACAGCCGAGTACGAGCAGTACTTC. Together with reference TRBV5-1 and TRBJ2-7, the CDR3 gives the full variable domain: KAGVTQTPRYLIKTRGQQVTLSCSPISGHRSVSWYQQTPGQGLQFLFEYFSETQRNKGNFPGRFSGRQFSNSRSEMNVSTLELGDSALYLCASSSSGTAEYEQYFGPGTRLTVT.